The T cell receptor (beta chain) under discussion was sequenced for a study of blood T cell repertoires in COVID-19. Study overall: COVID-19 samples, acute and convalescent, were from the United States, Italy and Spain.

Authors' processing steps: Amplifying reference gene primers gave estimates of nucleated cell counts. Measured with immunoSEQ multiplex PCR; TCRdb has only the in-frame clones, and not every one. For V, J and clone size, that table is used; D and trimming come from the DNA. The profile covers a few hundred thousand clones, with 85% appearing a single time and roughly 3.9% taken by the ten largest. Germline CDR1 and CDR2: SGDLS and YYNGEE. This CDR3 region has 15 residues. V lost 4 bases to trimming and J lost 4 bases; unmatched junction nucleotides: 10. Sequenced material: peripheral blood. This TCR derives from a woman aged 18-29 years with acute or convalescent COVID-19. This chain joins TRBV9 and TRBJ1-2, with TRBD1 matching 7 bases. This CDR3 is CASSPRQGPSYGYTF. CDR3 nucleotides: TGTGCCAGCAGCCCTCGACAGGGCCCTTCCTATGGCTACACCTTC.